This T cell receptor beta chain was sequenced for a study of cytomegalovirus exposure and HLA in healthy donors. TCRdb keeps only in-frame clones here, not all; method: immunoSEQ multiplex PCR. The table includes about 150,000 clones, 88% detected once. As for this clone: What it binds is unknown.

CDR1 and CDR2 from the germline V gene are SGHRS and YFSETQ. The CDR3 loop spans 13 amino acids. With 0 bases clipped from V and 7 bases from J, the junction kept 3 bases outside the gene matches. Study findings and constraints: In vitro checks showed that three CMV-associated chains really do target CMV antigens. Associated with cytomegalovirus, according to the listing, were 170 or so TCR beta chains. A later analysis found first-cohort TCR clusters tended to co-occur in the 120 or so validation repertoires.

The TCR originated in a man younger than 35 in good health and CMV-seronegative. The sequenced sample was PBMCs. The V and J genes are TRBV5-1 and TRBJ2-5, with 7 bases lining up with TRBD2. CDR3 sequence: CASSLAGRGTQYF. Here the CDR3 DNA reads TGCGCCAGCAGCTTGGCAGGGAGGGGGACCCAGTACTTC.